This TCR beta chain was recorded in a study of T and B cells in COVID-19 patients. For the study at large: Peripheral blood came from COVID-19 patients with active infection or after recovery. At median age 34 years, recovered patients were younger than active-infection patients at 67.

From blood, roughly 250-500 ng of genomic DNA served as TRB template. Multiplex PCR with BIOMED2 TRB-A/B primer pools amplified TRB rearrangements. A single record per CDR3 protein comes from TCRdb applying MiXCR to the multiplex PCR reads. The sample lists 18,000 or so distinct CDR3 sequences, approximately 37% occurring once. Losses at the gene ends were 6 bases for V and 11 bases for J; bases not matched to a gene: 7. This CDR3 spans 13 amino acids. Germline loops: CDR1 MNHNY, CDR2 SVGAGI (reference sequence). This clonotype was seen a few times. Its antigen is unknown. Broader study findings: Blood from mildly ill patients while symptomatic, and early samples from severe cases, were scarce. Patients with COVID-19 reportedly showed strongly skewed T cell receptor beta variable and joining gene usage.

The TCR originated in a human donor with active COVID-19. This sequence joins TRBV6-6 and TRBJ1-2, with 12 bases matching TRBD1. The sample consisted of blood. The CDR3 DNA reads as TGTGCCAGCAGAACCGGGACAGGGGGCCCATACACCTTC. It specifies CASRTGTGGPYTF.